Sequencing of this T cell receptor (beta chain) was carried out in a study of cytomegalovirus exposure and HLA in healthy donors. Study-wide points: Per a later analysis, about 15,000 TCR beta sequences showed association with HLA alleles at 0.05 false discovery rate. According to a later analysis, donors in an Asian-associated ancestry cluster reportedly had fewer N-insertions than the roughly 720-donor mean.

This clone was recorded once. The antigen is not known. With 60 Vbeta and 13 Jbeta primers, the PCR was carried out. Clones were read by immunoSEQ multiplex PCR, and TCRdb kept only the in-frame ones, dropping some. The top ten hold 6.5% of the sample, which has 200,000 or so clones, more than 75% seen once. The length of the CDR3 is 15 residues. Germline CDR1 ENHRY, CDR2 SYGVKD. V lost 6 bases to trimming and J lost 1 base; unmatched junction nucleotides: 6. The TCR sequence derives from a woman between 50 and 59 years old in good health and CMV-seropositive. The chain links TRBV10-3 to TRBJ1-1, with 9 bases that match TRBD1. The specimen was PBMCs. CDR3 region: CAISRQGDGNTEAFF. The CDR3 bases are TGTGCCATCAGCCGACAGGGGGATGGGAACACTGAAGCTTTCTTT.